This entry lists 5 T cell receptor beta chains sequenced from one sample in a study of blood T cells in healthy people across ages. The use of a sample-barcoded 5' primer and a J-beta primer mix characterized a second PCR of roughly 6 to 11 cycles. One entry per CDR3 protein results from TCRdb running MiXCR on the 5' RACE reads. The sample has about 1.6 million distinct CDR3 sequences, approximately 32% seen once. The specimen was blood. Receptor source: a woman aged 25 to 45 in good health.

The J gene is TRBJ2-3, the V gene TRBV5-1; D is tentatively TRBD1 or TRBD2 (5 bases each). V lost 5 bases, J lost 6 bases, and 16 bases lay in between. The CDR3 extends over 14 amino acids. Germline assignment: CDR1 SGHRS and CDR2 YFSETQ. The CDR3 spells CASSPGPQIDTQYF. CDR3 sequence (DNA): TGCGCCAGCAGTCCGGGACCACAGATTGATACGCAGTATTTT.

The rearrangement joins TRBV12-3 or TRBV12-4 to TRBJ1-3; no clear D. There are 15 residues in the CDR3. Trimming removed 3 bases at V and 4 bases at J, with 13 bases between. Here the CDR3 reads CASSFGAGIGNTIYF. In nucleotides, the CDR3 is TGTGCCAGCAGTTTCGGTGCGGGTATAGGAAACACCATATATTTT.

V and J are TRBV7-9 and TRBJ2-7; possibly TRBD1 for D (6 bases). Germline CDR1 SEHNR, CDR2 FQNEAQ (reference sequence). This CDR3 region has 15 residues. V was shortened by 5 bases and J by 1 base, with 15 bases between the two germline ends. The CDR3, as DNA: TGTGCCAGCAGCGTCTCAAGGGGGAATTCCTACGAGCAGTACTTC. Translating gives CASSVSRGNSYEQYF.

This clonotype was detected a few times. V and J are TRBV3-1 and TRBJ1-6, with TRBD1 matching over 8 bases. CDR1 is LGHDT and CDR2 is YNNKEL in the germline V gene (reference sequence). The CDR3 sequence is 15 residues long. Trimming took 6 bases from V and 4 from J; bases not matched to a gene: 5. This CDR3 reads CASRPDRGYNSPLHF. In DNA, the CDR3 is TGTGCCAGCAGACCTGACAGGGGTTATAATTCACCCCTCCACTTT.

This clonotype has more than one count but fewer than ten. The chain employs TRBV20-1 and TRBJ2-5, with a tentative D call TRBD2 (6 bases). This CDR3 is built from 13 residues. CDR1 DFQATT and CDR2 SNEGSKA come from the germline V gene (reference sequence). V lost 6 bases and J 4 bases, leaving 15 bases between the germline ends. The CDR3, as DNA: TGCAGTGCCTGGCTAGCGCCGGTAGAGACCCAGTACTTC. Amino acid sequence: CSAWLAPVETQYF.